The clone carrying this TCR beta chain was detected only once. TCRdb's copy holds only in-frame clones and misses some; the assay was immunoSEQ multiplex PCR. The sample consists of tens of thousands of clones, over 75% of them appearing once. These data originate in a study of blood T cell repertoires in COVID-19. Background on the study: PBMCs, B-cell-depleted T cells, or T cells provided the cDNA or gDNA that made up the material.

This CDR3 contains 15 residues. V lost 5 bases to trimming and J lost 0 bases, with 11 bases between them. CDR1 is SGHTA and CDR2 is FQGNSA in the germline V gene. The specimen sequenced was peripheral blood. The receptor comes from a man aged 50 to 59 with active COVID-19. This rearrangement joins TRBV7-2 to TRBJ2-1; D is uncertain. This chain's CDR3 is CASSLTRSSYNEQFF. The DNA for the CDR3 is TGTGCCAGCAGCCTGACACGCAGCTCCTACAATGAGCAGTTCTTC.